This T cell receptor beta chain is drawn from a study of cytomegalovirus exposure and HLA in healthy donors. Overall study results and limits: Some V segments (TRBV6-2 and TRBV6-3 among them) were excluded as indistinguishable. Later genetic work tied a missense DCLRE1C variant to beta-chain V and J trimming.

The primer mix had 60 Vbeta and 13 Jbeta primers. The method was immunoSEQ multiplex PCR; TCRdb's version includes in-frame clones alone and lacks a portion of them. The data contain about 160,000 clones, around 83% of them singletons. The CDR3 spans 14 residues. V was pared by 11 bases and J by 6 bases, with 22 bases between. Germline lookup yields CDR1 LNHDA and CDR2 SQIVND (reference sequence). This clone was counted only a few times. Its antigen is still unknown. The chain employs TRBV19 and TRBJ1-1, with D perhaps matching TRBD1 (6 bases). Sequencing was performed on PBMCs. The source is a man aged 50-60 years in good health and CMV-seropositive. The CDR3 reads CAARKPGHRPEAFF. For the CDR3, the DNA is TGTGCCGCCCGCAAGCCGGGACACCGACCTGAAGCTTTCTTT.